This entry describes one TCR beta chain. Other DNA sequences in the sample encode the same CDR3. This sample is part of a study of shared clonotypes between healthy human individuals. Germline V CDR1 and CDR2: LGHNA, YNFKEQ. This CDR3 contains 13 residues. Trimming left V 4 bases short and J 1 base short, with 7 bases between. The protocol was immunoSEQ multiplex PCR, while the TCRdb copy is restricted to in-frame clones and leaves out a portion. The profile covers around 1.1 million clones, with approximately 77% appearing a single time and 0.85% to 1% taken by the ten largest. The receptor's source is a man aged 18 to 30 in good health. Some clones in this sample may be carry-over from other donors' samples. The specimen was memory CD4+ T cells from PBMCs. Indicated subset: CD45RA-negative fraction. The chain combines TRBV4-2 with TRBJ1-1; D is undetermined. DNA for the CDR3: TGTGCCAGCAGCCGGGATTCGAACACTGAAGCTTTCTTT. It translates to CASSRDSNTEAFF.